This TCR beta chain was retrieved from a study of T cells after yellow fever vaccination. Study outcomes and limitations: Highly abundant clonotypes carried over from the bulk population could end up in FACS-sorted repertoires as contaminants. Booster sampling recovered most clones from primary vaccination (96% CD4, roughly 88% CD8).

TCRdb itself ran the 5' RACE reads through MiXCR, one entry per CDR3 protein. This table holds 500,000 to 650,000 distinct CDR3 sequences, roughly 13% found once. This clonotype appeared a few times. Its antigen is as yet unknown. Trimming stripped 1 base from V and 0 bases from J, with 7 bases between. There are 15 residues in the CDR3. Germline V gene data show CDR1 as LGHNA and CDR2 as YNFKEQ. This rearrangement joins TRBV4-2 to TRBJ1-5, with D unclear. Specimen: PBMCs, collected on the day of the yellow fever booster vaccination. This TCR was recovered from a man aged 25-40 years who received the YFV17D yellow fever vaccine. This CDR3 reads CASSQVLYSNQPQHF. In DNA form, the CDR3 reads TGTGCCAGCAGCCAAGTTCTCTATAGCAATCAGCCCCAGCATTTT.